This T cell receptor beta chain was observed in a study of OX40 agonist ivuxolimab in advanced cancers. Profiling relied on immunoSEQ multiplex PCR, and the TCRdb table lists in-frame clones only, not all of them. The sample lists around 56,000 clones, 65% to 90% occurring once. General study results and limits: Clonal expansion in partial responders at 0.1-3.0 mg/kg ranked among the lowest.

For this clone: Its specificity is not known.

Researchers took blood at baseline, on cycle 4 day 1, and on cycle 7 day 1. This CDR3 contains 13 residues. The germline V gene encodes CDR1 SQVTM and CDR2 ANQGSEA. Trimming removed 5 bases at V and 3 bases at J, with 13 bases between. V usage is TRBV29-1 and J usage is TRBJ1-1; D possibly corresponds to TRBD1 (6 bases). The sequence was obtained from an adult with an advanced solid tumor such as melanoma, head and neck, liver or kidney cancer. The sequencing used CD4+ or CD8+ T cells sorted from blood, collected in a trial of the OX40 agonist ivuxolimab. The CDR3 loop reads CSVQSDSYTEAFF. Written as DNA, the CDR3 is TGCAGCGTTCAATCGGACAGCTACACTGAAGCTTTCTTT.